This entry concerns a single TCR beta chain. The antigen remains undetermined. Germline V gives CDR1 SGHRS, CDR2 YFSETQ. V lost 3 bases, J lost 2 bases, and 12 bases lay in between. The CDR3 covers 15 residues. Sequencing used immunoSEQ multiplex PCR; TCRdb keeps in-frame clones, though not all of them. Among about 1 million clones listed, about 80% were seen once. This entry is derived from a study of shared clonotypes between healthy human individuals. Study context: The donor pool was made up of two women and a few men aged 18 to 49. Three CD4 naive, three CD4 memory, two CD8 naive and one CD8 memory plate were used per donor.

Study-level points and caveats: Only blood was sampled, and tissue TCR repertoires likely differ from blood ones.

This TCR came from a man younger than 35 in good health. The chain employs TRBV5-1 and TRBJ2-1, with D maybe TRBD2 (6 bases). The sample was memory CD4+ T cells sorted from blood. As to subset: CD45RA-negative fraction. CDR3 nucleotide sequence: TGCGCCAGCAGCTCGGGACTGCCAGCCTACAATGAGCAGTTCTTC. Its translation: CASSSGLPAYNEQFF.